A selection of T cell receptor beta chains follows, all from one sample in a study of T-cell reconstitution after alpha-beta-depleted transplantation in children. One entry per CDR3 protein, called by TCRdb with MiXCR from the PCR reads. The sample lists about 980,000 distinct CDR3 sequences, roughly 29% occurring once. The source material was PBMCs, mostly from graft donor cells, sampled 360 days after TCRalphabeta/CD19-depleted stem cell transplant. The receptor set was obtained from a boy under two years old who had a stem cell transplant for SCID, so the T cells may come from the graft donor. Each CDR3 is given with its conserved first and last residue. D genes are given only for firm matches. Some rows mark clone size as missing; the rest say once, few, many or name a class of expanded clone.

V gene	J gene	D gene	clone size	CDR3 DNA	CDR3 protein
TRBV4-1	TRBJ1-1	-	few	TGCGCCAGCAGCCAGACTCCGAGGGACACTGAAGCTTTCTTT	CASSQTPRDTEAFF
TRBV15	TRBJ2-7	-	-	TGTGCCACCAGCAGACCACAGGGTCGCGAGCAGTACTTC	CATSRPQGREQYF
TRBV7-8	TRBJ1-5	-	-	TGTGCCAGCAGCCCGGGGGGGGTTGGCAATCAGCCCCAGCATTTT	CASSPGGVGNQPQHF
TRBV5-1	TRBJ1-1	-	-	TGCGCCAGCAGCTTGTTTGCGGGTTCGAACACTGAAGCTTTCTTT	CASSLFAGSNTEAFF
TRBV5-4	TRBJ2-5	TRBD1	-	TGTGCCAGCAGAGAACAGGGGTCTAAGACCCAGTACTTC	CASREQGSKTQYF
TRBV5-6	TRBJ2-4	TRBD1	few	TGTGCCAGCAGCTTGTCACCAGGGGGCAAATTAGCCAAAAACATTCAGTACTTC	CASSLSPGGKLAKNIQYF
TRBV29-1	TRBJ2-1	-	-	TGCAGCGCCCTAGCGACCAAAAGCTCCTACAATGAGCAGTTCTTC	CSALATKSSYNEQFF
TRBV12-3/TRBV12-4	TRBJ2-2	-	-	TGTGCCAGCAGTTTTTGGCAGGGTTCGGGAACCAACACCGGGGAGCTGTTTTTT	CASSFWQGSGTNTGELFF
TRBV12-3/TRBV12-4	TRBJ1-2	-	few	TGTGCCAGCAGTCGCGGGTGGGGGGGCTACACCTTC	CASSRGWGGYTF
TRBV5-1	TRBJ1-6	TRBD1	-	TGCGCCAGCAGCCTCGGGACAGGCCCCTATAATTCACCCCTCCACTTT	CASSLGTGPYNSPLHF
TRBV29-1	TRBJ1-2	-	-	TGCAGCGTTGAACGGTTGGGACACGTCGGTGGCTACACCTTC	CSVERLGHVGGYTF
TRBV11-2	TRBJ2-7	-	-	TGTGCCAGCAGCTTAGTCCTTCTAACAGGCTCCTACGAGCAGTACTTC	CASSLVLLTGSYEQYF
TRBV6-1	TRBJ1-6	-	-	TGTGCCAGCAGTGAAGGATCCGGGGCCGGGGGACCCCTCCACTTT	CASSEGSGAGGPLHF
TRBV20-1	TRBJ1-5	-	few	TGCAGTGCTAGAGATCGGGCGGGGCCGAGCAATCAGCCCCAGCATTTT	CSARDRAGPSNQPQHF
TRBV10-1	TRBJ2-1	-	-	TGCGCCAGCAGTGAGTCGATAACCTATCAGCAGTTCTTC	CASSESITYQQFF
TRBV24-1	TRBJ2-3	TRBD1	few	TGTGCCACCAGTGATTGGGGGACAGGGGCCGGGACAGATACGCAGTATTTT	CATSDWGTGAGTDTQYF
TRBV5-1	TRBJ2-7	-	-	TGCGCCAGCAGAACAGACAGCAACTACGAGCAGTACTTC	CASRTDSNYEQYF
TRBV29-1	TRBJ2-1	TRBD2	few	TGCAGCGTACGCGGACTAGCGGGCTACAATGAGCAGTTCTTC	CSVRGLAGYNEQFF
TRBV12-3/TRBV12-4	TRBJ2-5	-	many	TGCGCCAGCAGCTTGTCAGGGGGGCGAGAGACCCAGTACTTC	CASSLSGGRETQYF
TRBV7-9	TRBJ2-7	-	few	TGTGCCAGCGACCATATACAGCCGGGCTACGAGCAGTACTTC	CASDHIQPGYEQYF
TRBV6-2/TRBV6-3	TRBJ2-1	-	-	TGTGCCAGCAGAAACAGTTTACTAGAAAGCCCCAATGAGCAGTTCTTC	CASRNSLLESPNEQFF
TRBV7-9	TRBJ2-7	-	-	TGTGCCAGCAGCCCCCCTGGACCGGGGCGGTACGAGCAGTACTTC	CASSPPGPGRYEQYF
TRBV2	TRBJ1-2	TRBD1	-	TGTGCCAGCACCGAAATGACAGGGGGCTATGGCTACACCTTC	CASTEMTGGYGYTF
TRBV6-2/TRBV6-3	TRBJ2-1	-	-	TGTGCCAGCAGTTACTCGATCCAGGTCGATCTTATCTACAATGAGCAGTTCTTC	CASSYSIQVDLIYNEQFF
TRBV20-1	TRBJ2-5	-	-	TGCAGTGCCGAGCCGTTAGGGGAGTATGGAGAGACCCAGTACTTC	CSAEPLGEYGETQYF
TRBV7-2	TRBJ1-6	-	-	TGTGCCAGCAGCTTAGGTTCCGGCTATAATTCACCCCTCCACTTT	CASSLGSGYNSPLHF
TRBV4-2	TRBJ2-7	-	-	TGTGCCAGCAGCCACCGCAGGGGTTCGACCTACGAGCAGTACTTC	CASSHRRGSTYEQYF